One sample yielded the 30 T cell receptor beta chains listed below, sequenced in a study of T cell clonotyping in hematopoietic cell transplantation. Time point specified: recipient sample about 28 days before transplant, after cytoreduction. The assay was immunoSEQ multiplex PCR, and TCRdb's table has in-frame clones only and misses some. The data contain some 45,000 clones, 82% of them seen just once; the ten biggest clones take up around 5.3%. The sample consisted of peripheral blood mononuclear cells, taken before stem cell transplant. The receptors were sampled from a man aged 55 to 69 with myelodysplastic syndrome. Some clones in this sample may be carry-over from other donors' samples.

This clone was detected only once. This chain joins TRBV7-8 and TRBJ1-4, with D perhaps matching TRBD1 (5 bases). The length of the CDR3 is 15 residues. Trimming stripped 6 bases from V and 8 bases from J, with 19 bases between. Germline assignment: CDR1 SGHVS and CDR2 FQNEAQ. The CDR3 is CASRRFGAKREKLFF. CDR3 DNA: TGTGCCAGCAGACGGTTCGGGGCAAAACGCGAAAAACTGTTTTTT.

V gene TRBV30 combines with J gene TRBJ2-7, with 7 positions matching TRBD1. Trimming removed 2 bases from V and 3 bases from J; junction bases left unmatched: 4. The germline V gene has CDR1 GTSNPN and CDR2 SVGIG (reference sequence). CDR3 length equals 13 residues. The CDR3 region is CAWSLGQVYEQYF. The CDR3 DNA follows: TGTGCCTGGAGTTTAGGACAGGTCTACGAGCAGTACTTC. The full variable domain, rest sourced from reference TRBV30 and TRBJ2-7, is SQTIHQWPATLVQPVGSPLSLECTVEGTSNPNLYWYRQAAGRGLQLLFYSVGIGQISSEVPQNLSASRPQDRQFILSSKKLLLSDSGFYLCAWSLGQVYEQYFGPGTRLTVT.

This chain links TRBV19 with TRBJ2-7; TRBD2 matches 14 bases. Germline V gene lookup returns CDR1 LNHDA and CDR2 SQIVND (reference sequence). CDR3 size: 17 residues. V trimming: 5 bases; J trimming: 2 bases; junction bases outside the gene matches: 8. The CDR3 bases are TGTGCCAGTAGTCCTTGGACTAGCGGGGGGCTTCCCTACGAGCAGTACTTC. It codes for CASSPWTSGGLPYEQYF.

This chain connects TRBV6-4 to TRBJ2-1; the match to TRBD2 covers 7 bases. CDR1 and CDR2 from the germline V gene are MRHNA and SNTAGT. CDR3 length: 12 amino acids. J lost 9 bases, V lost 7 bases, and 6 bases had no gene match. DNA of the CDR3: TGTGCCAGCACCGGCTCTAGCGGTGAGCAGTTCTTC. Amino acid sequence: CASTGSSGEQFF.

This clone was seen only once. The rearrangement joins TRBV30 to TRBJ1-4; a weak D match, TRBD1 (6 bases). Trimming stripped 2 bases from V and 6 bases from J, with 16 bases between. Germline V gives CDR1 GTSNPN, CDR2 SVGIG (reference sequence). This CDR3 is 15 amino acids long. This chain's CDR3 is CAWSLSAGAYEKLFF. The CDR3 region has the DNA TGTGCCTGGAGTTTATCCGCGGGGGCGTATGAAAAACTGTTTTTT. Looking up the rest from reference TRBV30 and TRBJ1-4 gives the full variable domain: SQTIHQWPATLVQPVGSPLSLECTVEGTSNPNLYWYRQAAGRGLQLLFYSVGIGQISSEVPQNLSASRPQDRQFILSSKKLLLSDSGFYLCAWSLSAGAYEKLFFGSGTQLSVL.

This rearrangement joins TRBV4-2 to TRBJ1-2; D is perhaps TRBD1 (6 bases). This CDR3 has 15 amino acids. Trimming removed 2 bases at V and 0 bases at J, with 10 bases between. Per the germline V gene, CDR1 is LGHNA and CDR2 is YNFKEQ. The CDR3 bases are TGTGCCAGCAGCCAACAGGACAGTCCTAACTATGGCTACACCTTC. Residues: CASSQQDSPNYGYTF.

The rearrangement joins TRBV6-5 to TRBJ1-3, with unresolved D. V was shortened by 0 bases and J by 1 base, with 4 bases between the two germline ends. Germline values: CDR1 MNHEY, CDR2 SVGAGI. The CDR3 loop spans 14 amino acids. Here the CDR3 DNA reads TGTGCCAGCAGTTACTCAGGGTCTGGAAACACCATATATTTT. Protein product: CASSYSGSGNTIYF.

This rearrangement joins TRBV5-1 to TRBJ1-2, with D perhaps matching TRBD1 (6 bases). The V gene lost 4 bases and the J gene lost 5 bases, with 15 bases spanning the gap. This CDR3 region has 14 residues. CDR1 and CDR2 (germline): SGHRS, YFSETQ. In DNA, the CDR3 is TGCGCCAGCAGCCAATCGGCAGGGGATTATGGCTACACCTTC. Translated, it gives CASSQSAGDYGYTF.

The rearrangement links TRBV6-5 to TRBJ1-5, with 7 bases matching TRBD1. This CDR3 contains 13 residues. The V gene end was trimmed by 2 bases and the J gene end by 7 bases; junction bases not matched to a gene: 2. CDR1 and CDR2 (germline): MNHEY, SVGAGI. DNA for the CDR3: TGTGCCAGCAGTTACGACAGGGACCAGCCCCAGCATTTT. Its protein product is CASSYDRDQPQHF.

The chain couples TRBV11-2 to TRBJ1-5, with a weak D call TRBD1 (6 bases). V was pared by 5 bases and J by 2 bases, with 10 bases between. The CDR3 has 14 residues. Germline assignment: CDR1 SGHAT and CDR2 FQNNGV. In DNA, the CDR3 is TGTGCCAGCAGCCCAGGGGTCGGCAATCAGCCCCAGCATTTT. Amino acids: CASSPGVGNQPQHF.

The chain combines TRBV11-2 with TRBJ2-1; 12 bases align to TRBD2. Germline V gene sequence: CDR1 SGHAT, CDR2 FQNNGV. V was clipped by 2 bases and J by 2 bases; unmatched bases: 4. This CDR3 has 17 residues. In nucleotides, the CDR3 is TGTGCCAGCAGCTTATCACTAGCGGGGGGTCCCTACAATGAGCAGTTCTTC. It specifies CASSLSLAGGPYNEQFF.

This chain joins TRBV2 and TRBJ1-1, with a weak D call TRBD1 (5 bases). The germline V and J ends were trimmed by 4 bases and 0 bases, with 9 bases remaining between them. This CDR3 region has 14 residues. CDR1 is SNHLY and CDR2 is FYNNEI in the germline V gene. In DNA, the CDR3 is TGTGCCAGCAGTGTTCGGGACTTGAACACTGAAGCTTTCTTT. Encoded protein: CASSVRDLNTEAFF.

This chain joins TRBV6-1 and TRBJ2-5, with unresolved D. CDR1 MNHNS and CDR2 SASEGT come from the germline V gene. The CDR3 consists of 13 residues. Trimming took off 1 base at V and 5 bases at J, with 8 bases between the two ends. This CDR3 reads CASSEVIRETQYF. The CDR3 nucleotides are TGTGCCAGCAGTGAAGTGATCCGGGAGACCCAGTACTTC.

This clone came up once. The chain employs TRBV9 and TRBJ2-1; 7 bases line up with TRBD2. Germline lookup yields CDR1 SGDLS and CDR2 YYNGEE. This CDR3 has 14 residues. V shed 4 bases, J shed 9 bases, and the junction held 10 bases outside the gene matches. The CDR3 nucleotides are TGTGCCAGCAGCTCCTGGGCCTCGGGGGGTGAGCAGTTCTTC. This translates into CASSSWASGGEQFF.

This clone was detected only once. The chain has TRBV28 and TRBJ1-6, with D unclear. The CDR3 sequence is 12 residues long. CDR1 is MDHEN and CDR2 is SYDVKM in the germline V gene. The germline V and J ends were trimmed by 4 bases and 14 bases, with 12 bases remaining between them. The CDR3 nucleotides read TGTGCCAGCAGTTCCTCCTTTTTCACCCTCCACTTT. It codes for CASSSSFFTLHF.

This clone was detected only once. V is TRBV7-2 and J is TRBJ2-7; 12 bases line up with TRBD2. This CDR3 has 16 residues. Trimming at V came to 6 bases and at J to 0 bases, leaving 6 bases not matched to a gene. Germline lookup yields CDR1 SGHTA and CDR2 FQGNSA. The CDR3 DNA reads as TGTGCCAGCAGTATAGGACTAGCGGGGCTCTCCTACGAGCAGTACTTC. Its protein product is CASSIGLAGLSYEQYF.

J is TRBJ1-3 and V is TRBV9; 7 bases are shared with TRBD1. The CDR3 runs to 19 residues. V was clipped by 4 bases and J by 0 bases; unmatched bases: 16. Germline V CDR1 and CDR2: SGDLS, YYNGEE. The CDR3 here is CASSSTPGGGLSSGNTIYF. The CDR3 nucleotides read TGTGCCAGCAGCTCCACGCCAGGGGGGGGTCTAAGCTCTGGAAACACCATATATTTT.

The J gene is TRBJ1-6, the V gene TRBV9; D ambiguous. This CDR3 is built from 14 residues. CDR1 is SGDLS, CDR2 YYNGEE, per germline. The ends were cut back, 0 bases at V and 14 bases at J, with 15 bases in the middle. CDR3 sequence: CASSVAPDGLSLHF. For the CDR3, the DNA is TGTGCCAGCAGCGTAGCTCCCGACGGCCTATCCCTCCACTTT.

The rearrangement links TRBV6-5 to TRBJ2-7; unclear D gene. The V and J ends lost 0 bases and 2 bases respectively, with 8 bases between them. Germline values: CDR1 MNHEY, CDR2 SVGAGI. This CDR3 has 14 residues. The CDR3 sequence is CASSYSRTPYEQYF. The DNA for the CDR3 is TGTGCCAGCAGTTACTCGAGAACACCCTACGAGCAGTACTTC.

This sequence joins TRBV7-2 and TRBJ2-3, with 15 bases lining up with TRBD2. The ends lost 5 bases at V and 8 bases at J; junction bases unmatched: 8. CDR3 size: 16 residues. Per the germline V gene, CDR1 is SGHTA and CDR2 is FQGNSA. The CDR3 DNA reads as TGTGCCAGCAGCCCGGGACTAGCGGGGGGTGGAGGTACGCAGTATTTT. Translating it yields CASSPGLAGGGGTQYF.

The gene calls are TRBV6-1 and TRBJ1-6, with TRBD1 matching over 7 bases. CDR3 length equals 15 residues. V trimming: 2 bases; J trimming: 5 bases; junction bases outside the gene matches: 3. Germline CDR1 reads MNHNS; CDR2 reads SASEGT. CDR3 DNA sequence: TGTGCCAGCAGTGAATTAACAGGGGATAATTCACCCCTCCACTTT. Amino acid sequence: CASSELTGDNSPLHF.

The chain links TRBV19 to TRBJ1-2; 10 bases are a match to TRBD1. This CDR3 has 14 residues. In germline, CDR1 is LNHDA, CDR2 SQIVND (reference sequence). Trimming removed 9 bases from V and 14 bases from J; junction bases left unmatched: 18. As DNA, the CDR3 is TGTGCCAGCGAAGGATCCGGGACAGGGGCCCCAGGGACCTTC. Translating it yields CASEGSGTGAPGTF.

This chain joins TRBV9 and TRBJ1-2; D is ambiguous. Germline lookup yields CDR1 SGDLS and CDR2 YYNGEE. This CDR3 comprises 16 residues. V lost 3 bases to trimming and J lost 4 bases, with 19 bases between them. The CDR3 is CASSGGGTPGRYGYTF. CDR3 coding DNA: TGTGCCAGCAGCGGAGGAGGAACCCCAGGACGCTATGGCTACACCTTC.

The chain has TRBV19 and TRBJ1-6; TRBD1 is a possible D gene (5 bases). This CDR3 has 15 residues. V lost 1 base and J 6 bases, leaving 10 bases between the germline ends. Germline CDR1 reads LNHDA; CDR2 reads SQIVND (reference sequence). CDR3 residues: CASSIGGGGNSPLHF. The DNA for the CDR3 is TGTGCCAGTAGTATAGGCGGGGGTGGTAATTCACCCCTCCACTTT.

The gene calls are TRBV4-3 and TRBJ2-3, with 7 bases identical to TRBD1. The CDR3 is made up of 16 amino acids. The J segment lost 6 bases and the V segment lost 0 bases, leaving 9 bases of the junction unmatched. Germline lookup yields CDR1 LGHNA and CDR2 YSLEER. The CDR3 DNA reads TGCGCCAGCAGCCAAGATTCGGCAGGGGGTTACGATACGCAGTATTTT. Its protein is CASSQDSAGGYDTQYF.

This clone was observed a few times. This chain connects TRBV6-1 to TRBJ1-1; the D is unclear. The V gene's germline CDR1 is MNHNS and CDR2 SASEGT. V shed 4 bases and J shed 5 bases, with 8 bases lying between them. The CDR3 covers 12 residues. The CDR3 loop is CASSARNTEAFF. CDR3 nucleotide sequence: TGTGCCAGCAGTGCCAGGAATACTGAAGCTTTCTTT.

This chain connects TRBV2 to TRBJ1-2; TRBD1 is a possible D gene (5 bases). V lost 6 bases to trimming and J lost 9 bases, with 11 bases between them. Germline V CDR1 and CDR2: SNHLY, FYNNEI. The CDR3 has 11 residues. The CDR3 sequence: CASRRDVSYTF. CDR3 in DNA: TGTGCCAGCAGGCGGGACGTAAGCTACACCTTC.

The chain joins TRBV14 to TRBJ1-2; the D gene is possibly TRBD1 (5 bases). Trimming left V 0 bases short and J 4 bases short, with 12 bases between. CDR1 is SGHDN, CDR2 FVKESK, per germline. The CDR3 is made up of 15 amino acids. CDR3 bases: TGTGCCAGCAGCCAAGATCGGGGCATCGCCTATGGCTACACCTTC. Translated, it gives CASSQDRGIAYGYTF.

The chain is built from TRBV4-3 and TRBJ2-1; maybe TRBD2 (6 bases). Germline values: CDR1 LGHNA, CDR2 YSLEER. The CDR3 is 16 amino acids. V was pared by 0 bases and J by 2 bases, with 11 bases between. The CDR3 region is CASSQDWRGTYNEQFF. CDR3 in DNA: TGCGCCAGCAGCCAAGATTGGCGGGGAACCTACAATGAGCAGTTCTTC.

This chain joins TRBV2 and TRBJ2-7; D remains unclear. CDR1 is SNHLY, CDR2 FYNNEI, per germline. CDR3 size: 12 residues. The V end lost 4 bases, the J end lost 0 bases, and 4 bases lay between the germline ends. CDR3 DNA: TGTGCCAGCAGTGCTTCCTCCTACGAGCAGTACTTC. Residues: CASSASSYEQYF.